The present TCR beta chain was sequenced within a study of cytomegalovirus exposure and HLA in healthy donors. Study-level points and caveats: V- and J-gene trimming in TCR beta was tied to a missense DCLRE1C variant by an analysis performed later. Earlier findings revealed that most TCR beta V segments proved productive either about 87% or about 30% of the time. Association of around 17,000 TCR beta sequences with HLA alleles was found at 0.05 false discovery rate in a later analysis.

In its sample, this clone was seen once. Its antigen is currently unknown. The CDR3 totals 17 residues. The primer mix had 60 Vbeta and 13 Jbeta primers. The repertoire was sequenced with immunoSEQ multiplex PCR; TCRdb's copy has only in-frame clones and lacks some. The sample has about 170,000 clones, around 77% seen once. The genes are TRBV21-1 and TRBJ1-1. TRBV21-1 counts as a pseudogene. The sequencing sample was made of PBMCs. The clonotype was recovered from a woman in her thirties in good health and CMV-seropositive. In DNA form, the CDR3 reads TGTGCCAGCAGCAAAATGGGGGGGAGCCCCGTACACACTGAAGCTTTCTTT. Its translation is CASSKMGGSPVHTEAFF.